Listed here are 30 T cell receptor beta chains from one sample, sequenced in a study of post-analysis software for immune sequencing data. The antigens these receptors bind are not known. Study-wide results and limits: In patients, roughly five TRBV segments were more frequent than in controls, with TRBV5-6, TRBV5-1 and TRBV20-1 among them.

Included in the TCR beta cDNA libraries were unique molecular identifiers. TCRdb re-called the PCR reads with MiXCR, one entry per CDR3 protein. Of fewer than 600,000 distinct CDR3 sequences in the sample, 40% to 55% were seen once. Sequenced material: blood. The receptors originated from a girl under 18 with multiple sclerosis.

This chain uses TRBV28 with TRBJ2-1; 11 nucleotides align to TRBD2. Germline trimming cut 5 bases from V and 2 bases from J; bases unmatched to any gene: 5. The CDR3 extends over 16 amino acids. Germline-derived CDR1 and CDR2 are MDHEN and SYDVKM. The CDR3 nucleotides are TGTGCCAGCAGTCAAATTAGCGGGAGGGCCTACAATGAGCAGTTCTTC. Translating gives CASSQISGRAYNEQFF.

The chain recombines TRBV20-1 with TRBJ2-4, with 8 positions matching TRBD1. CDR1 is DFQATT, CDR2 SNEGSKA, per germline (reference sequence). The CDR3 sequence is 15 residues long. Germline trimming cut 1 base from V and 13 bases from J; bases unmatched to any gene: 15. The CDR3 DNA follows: TGCAGTGCTAGAGGAAAGGACAGGGTCGCCCGGGAGCAGTACTTC. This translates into CSARGKDRVAREQYF.

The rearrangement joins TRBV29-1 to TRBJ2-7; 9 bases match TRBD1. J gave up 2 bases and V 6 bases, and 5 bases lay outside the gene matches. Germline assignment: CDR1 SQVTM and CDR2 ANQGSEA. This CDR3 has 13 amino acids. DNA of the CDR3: TGCAGCGTATACCGGGACAGGGCCTACGAGCAGTACTTC. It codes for CSVYRDRAYEQYF.

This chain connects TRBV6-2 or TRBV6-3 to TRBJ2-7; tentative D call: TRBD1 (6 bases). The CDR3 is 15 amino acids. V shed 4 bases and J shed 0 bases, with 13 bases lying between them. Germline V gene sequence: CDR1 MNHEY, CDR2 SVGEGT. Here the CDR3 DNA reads TGTGCCAGCAGTTTGACAGGCGTGACCTCCTACGAGCAGTACTTC. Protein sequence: CASSLTGVTSYEQYF.

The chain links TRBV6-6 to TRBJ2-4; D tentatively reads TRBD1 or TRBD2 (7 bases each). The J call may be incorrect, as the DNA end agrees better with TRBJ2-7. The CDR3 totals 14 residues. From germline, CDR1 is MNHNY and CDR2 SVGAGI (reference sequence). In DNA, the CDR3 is TGTGCCAGCAGTCCGACAGGGAGGGCGTACGAGCAGTACTTC. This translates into CASSPTGRAYEQYF.

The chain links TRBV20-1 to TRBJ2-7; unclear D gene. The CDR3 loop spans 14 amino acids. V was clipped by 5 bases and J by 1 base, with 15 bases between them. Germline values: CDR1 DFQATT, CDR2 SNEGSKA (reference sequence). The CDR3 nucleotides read TGCAGTGCTTCATCAAGAAGAGATTCCTACGAGCAGTACTTC. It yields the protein CSASSRRDSYEQYF.

Written as DNA, the CDR3 is TGCAGCGCCGAGGACAGCCAGACCGCCTACGAGCAGTACTTC. It is translated as CSAEDSQTAYEQYF. This chain connects TRBV29-1 to TRBJ2-7; TRBD1 might be the D (6 bases). Germline V CDR1 and CDR2: SQVTM, ANQGSEA. V shed 7 bases and J shed 2 bases, with 18 bases lying between them. The CDR3 has 14 amino acids.

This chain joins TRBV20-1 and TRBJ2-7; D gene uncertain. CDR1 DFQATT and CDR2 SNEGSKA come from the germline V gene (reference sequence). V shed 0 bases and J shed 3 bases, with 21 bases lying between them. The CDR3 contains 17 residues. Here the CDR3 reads CSARDLPSASAIYEQYF. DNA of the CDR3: TGCAGTGCTAGAGATCTCCCTTCTGCGTCCGCCATCTACGAGCAGTACTTC.

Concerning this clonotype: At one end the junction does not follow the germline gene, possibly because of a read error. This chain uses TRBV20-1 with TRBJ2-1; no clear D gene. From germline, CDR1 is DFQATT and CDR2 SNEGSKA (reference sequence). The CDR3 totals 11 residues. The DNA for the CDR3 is TGCAATGCTAGATCAAGAGCTGAGCAGTTCTTC. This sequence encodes CNARSRAEQFF.

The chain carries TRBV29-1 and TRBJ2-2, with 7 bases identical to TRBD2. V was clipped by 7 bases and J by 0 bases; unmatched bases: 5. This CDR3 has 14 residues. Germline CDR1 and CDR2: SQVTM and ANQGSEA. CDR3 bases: TGCAGCGACACAGCGGGGCCGAACACCGGGGAGCTGTTTTTT. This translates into CSDTAGPNTGELFF.

In nucleotides, the CDR3 is TGCAGTGCCCATCGGACTAGCGGGAGTAATACGCAGTATTTT. Its translation: CSAHRTSGSNTQYF. The chain links TRBV20-1 to TRBJ2-3; 13 bases map to TRBD2. This CDR3 is 14 amino acids long. CDR1 is DFQATT and CDR2 is SNEGSKA in the germline V gene (reference sequence). V gave up 6 bases and J gave up 7 bases; unmatched junction bases: 7.

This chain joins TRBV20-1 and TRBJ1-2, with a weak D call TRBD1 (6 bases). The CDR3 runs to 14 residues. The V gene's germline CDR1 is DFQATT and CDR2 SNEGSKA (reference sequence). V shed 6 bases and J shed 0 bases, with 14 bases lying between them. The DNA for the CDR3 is TGCAGTGCCGGGGGGGACAAAACTAACTATGGCTACACCTTC. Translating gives CSAGGDKTNYGYTF.

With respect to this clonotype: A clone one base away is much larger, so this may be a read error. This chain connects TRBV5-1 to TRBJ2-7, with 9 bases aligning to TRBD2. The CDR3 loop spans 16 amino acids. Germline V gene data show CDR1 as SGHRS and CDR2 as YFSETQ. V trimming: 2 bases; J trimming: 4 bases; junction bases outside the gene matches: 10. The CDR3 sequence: CASSFTMISGRYEQYF. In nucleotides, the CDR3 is TGCGCCAGCAGCTTCACAATGATTAGCGGGAGATACGAGCAGTACTTC.

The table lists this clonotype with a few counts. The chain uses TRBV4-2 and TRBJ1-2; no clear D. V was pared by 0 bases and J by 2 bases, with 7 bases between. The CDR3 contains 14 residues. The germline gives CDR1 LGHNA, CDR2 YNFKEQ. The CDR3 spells CASSQDSWNYGYTF. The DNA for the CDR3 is TGTGCCAGCAGCCAAGACTCCTGGAACTATGGCTACACCTTC.

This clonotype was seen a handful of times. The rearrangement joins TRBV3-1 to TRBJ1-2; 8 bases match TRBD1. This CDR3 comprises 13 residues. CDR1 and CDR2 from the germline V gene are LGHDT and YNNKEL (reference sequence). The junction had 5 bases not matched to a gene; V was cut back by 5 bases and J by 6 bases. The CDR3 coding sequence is TGTGCCAGCAGCTCACGGGACAGGCATGGCTACACCTTC. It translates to CASSSRDRHGYTF. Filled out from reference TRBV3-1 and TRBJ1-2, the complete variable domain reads DTAVSQTPKYLVTQMGNDKSIKCEQNLGHDTMYWYKQDSKKFLKIMFSYNNKELIINETVPNRFSPKSPDKAHLNLHINSLELGDSAVYFCASSSRDRHGYTFGSGTRLTVV.

The CDR3 loop reads CASSYDLIVGRALYEQYF. Here the CDR3 DNA reads TGTGCCAGCAGTTACGACCTCATTGTCGGGAGGGCCCTCTACGAGCAGTACTTC. V and J are TRBV6-2 or TRBV6-3 and TRBJ2-4; 8 nucleotides match TRBD2. Matching the DNA end better, TRBJ2-7 makes the J call doubtful. CDR3 size: 18 residues. Per the germline V gene, CDR1 is MNHEY and CDR2 is SVGEGT.

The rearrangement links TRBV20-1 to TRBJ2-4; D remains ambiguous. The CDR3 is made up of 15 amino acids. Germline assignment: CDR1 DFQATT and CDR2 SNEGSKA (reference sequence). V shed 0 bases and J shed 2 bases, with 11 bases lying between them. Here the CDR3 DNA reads TGCAGTGCTAGAGATCGTTTGTTTTCCAAAAACATTCAGTACTTC. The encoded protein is CSARDRLFSKNIQYF.

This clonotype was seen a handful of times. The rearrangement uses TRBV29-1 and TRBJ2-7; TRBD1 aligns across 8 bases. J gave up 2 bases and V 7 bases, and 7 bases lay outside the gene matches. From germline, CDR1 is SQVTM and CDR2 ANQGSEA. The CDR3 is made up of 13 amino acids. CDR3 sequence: CSGLDRETYEQYF. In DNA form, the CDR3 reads TGCAGCGGACTGGACAGGGAGACCTACGAGCAGTACTTC.

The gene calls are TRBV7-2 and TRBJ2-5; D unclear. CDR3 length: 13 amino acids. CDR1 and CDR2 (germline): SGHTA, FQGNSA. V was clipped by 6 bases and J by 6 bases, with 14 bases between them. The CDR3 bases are TGTGCCAGCAGGTTGAATGGGGAAAAGACCCAGTACTTC. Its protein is CASRLNGEKTQYF.

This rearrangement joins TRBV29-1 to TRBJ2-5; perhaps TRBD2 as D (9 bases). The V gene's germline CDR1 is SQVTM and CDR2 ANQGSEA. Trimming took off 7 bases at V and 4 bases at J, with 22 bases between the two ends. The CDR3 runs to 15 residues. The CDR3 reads CSAQGAGGPVETQYF. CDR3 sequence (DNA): TGCAGCGCGCAGGGGGCGGGAGGGCCCGTAGAGACCCAGTACTTC.

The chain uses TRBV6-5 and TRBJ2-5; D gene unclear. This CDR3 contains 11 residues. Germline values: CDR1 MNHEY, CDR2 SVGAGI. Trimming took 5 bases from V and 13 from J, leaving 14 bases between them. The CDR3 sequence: CASSAPGAWYF. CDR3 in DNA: TGTGCCAGCAGTGCTCCAGGAGCGTGGTACTTC.

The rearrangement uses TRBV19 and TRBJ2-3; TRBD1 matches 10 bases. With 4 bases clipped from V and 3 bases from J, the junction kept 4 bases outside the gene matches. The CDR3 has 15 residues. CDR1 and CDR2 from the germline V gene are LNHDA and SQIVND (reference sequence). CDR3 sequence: CASSRPGQGTDTQYF. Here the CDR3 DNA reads TGTGCCAGTAGTAGGCCGGGACAGGGGACAGATACGCAGTATTTT.

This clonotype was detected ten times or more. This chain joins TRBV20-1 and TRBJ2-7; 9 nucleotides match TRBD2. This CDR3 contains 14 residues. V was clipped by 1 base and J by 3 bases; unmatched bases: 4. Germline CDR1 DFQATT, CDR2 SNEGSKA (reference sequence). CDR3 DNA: TGCAGTGCTAGAGTTGGGACTAGCAGCTACGAGCAGTACTTC. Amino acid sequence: CSARVGTSSYEQYF.

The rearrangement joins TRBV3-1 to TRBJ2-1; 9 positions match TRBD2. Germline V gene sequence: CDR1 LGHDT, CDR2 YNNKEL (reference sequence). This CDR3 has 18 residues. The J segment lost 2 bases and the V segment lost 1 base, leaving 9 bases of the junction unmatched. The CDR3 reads CASSQGLAGLIPYNEQFF. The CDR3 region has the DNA TGTGCCAGCAGCCAAGGGCTAGCGGGACTAATCCCCTACAATGAGCAGTTCTTC.

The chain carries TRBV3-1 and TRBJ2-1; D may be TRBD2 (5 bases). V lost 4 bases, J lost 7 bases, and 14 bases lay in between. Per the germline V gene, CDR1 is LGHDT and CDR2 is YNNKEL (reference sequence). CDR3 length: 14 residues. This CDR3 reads CASSPTTVFNEQFF. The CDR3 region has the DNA TGTGCCAGCAGCCCGACTACAGTTTTTAATGAGCAGTTCTTC.

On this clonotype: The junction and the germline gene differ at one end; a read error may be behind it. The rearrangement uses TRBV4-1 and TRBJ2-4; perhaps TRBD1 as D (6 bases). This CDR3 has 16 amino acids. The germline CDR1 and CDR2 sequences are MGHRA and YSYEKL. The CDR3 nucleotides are TGCGCCAGCAGCAAAGAATGGGCGGACAGACGGTACATTCAGTACTTC. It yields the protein CASSKEWADRRYIQYF.

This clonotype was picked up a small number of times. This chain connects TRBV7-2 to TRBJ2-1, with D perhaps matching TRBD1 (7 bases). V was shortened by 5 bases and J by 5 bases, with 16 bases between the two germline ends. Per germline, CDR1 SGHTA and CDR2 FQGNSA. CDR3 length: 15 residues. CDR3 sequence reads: CASSPGGRTDNEQFF. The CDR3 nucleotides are TGTGCCAGCAGCCCAGGGGGGAGAACAGACAATGAGCAGTTCTTC.

The CDR3 region has the DNA TGCAGTGCTAGAGATATGGTAGCGGGAATTTACGAGCAGTACTTC. Translating gives CSARDMVAGIYEQYF. The gene calls are TRBV20-1 and TRBJ2-7; 8 bases line up with TRBD2. Germline CDR1 is DFQATT and CDR2 is SNEGSKA (reference sequence). The J segment lost 4 bases and the V segment lost 0 bases, leaving 8 bases of the junction unmatched. This CDR3 region has 15 residues.

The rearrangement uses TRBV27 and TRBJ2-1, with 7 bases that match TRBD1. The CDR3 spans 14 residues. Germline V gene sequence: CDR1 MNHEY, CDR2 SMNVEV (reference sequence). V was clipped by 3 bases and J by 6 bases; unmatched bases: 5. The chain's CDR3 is CASSFSGGGNEQFF. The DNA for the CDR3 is TGTGCCAGCAGTTTCTCAGGGGGTGGCAATGAGCAGTTCTTC.

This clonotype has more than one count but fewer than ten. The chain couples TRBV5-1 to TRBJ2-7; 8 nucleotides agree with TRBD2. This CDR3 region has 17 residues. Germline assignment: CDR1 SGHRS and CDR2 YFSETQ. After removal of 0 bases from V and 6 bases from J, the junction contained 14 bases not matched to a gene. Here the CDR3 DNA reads TGCGCCAGCAGCTTGGTACCTTCGGCGGGAGGATCAAGCGAGCAGTACTTC. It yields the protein CASSLVPSAGGSSEQYF.